The next 21 T cell receptor beta chains were all read from a single sample in a study of T-cell reconstitution after alpha-beta-depleted transplantation in children listed by TCRdb under 2016. To prepare the library, PCR was applied. The instrument was an Illumina HiSeq 2500. TCR library preparation used molecular barcoding, with unique molecular identifiers applied to normalize quantification of the TCRbeta repertoire. TCRdb passed the public sequencing reads through fastp at Q25 and MiXCR, retaining productive beta sequences. Each CDR3 protein appears once, grouped with its most common genes and DNA. This sample is represented by some 530,000 distinct CDR3 sequences; under 15% of them were singletons. The ten top clones hold about 5.6% of the sample. Sequenced here: PBMCs from the stem cell graft donor, sampled from the stem cell graft. Receptors originate from a human donor who donated a stem cell graft to a child with combined immunodeficiency.

This clonotype has ten or more counts. This sequence joins TRBV4-2 and TRBJ2-7; D ambiguous. The germline CDR1 and CDR2 sequences are LGHNA and YNFKEQ. Trimming removed 0 bases from V and 3 bases from J, with 6 bases in between. This CDR3 has 13 residues. CDR3 in DNA: TGTGCCAGCAGCCAAGATACGGACTACGAGCAGTACTTC. It encodes CASSQDTDYEQYF.

This clonotype was seen only a few times. CDR3 in amino acids: CSARGETGARTIQYF. The CDR3 coding sequence is TGCAGTGCTAGAGGGGAGACAGGGGCCAGAACCATTCAGTACTTC. The V gene is TRBV20-1, the J gene TRBJ2-4, with 8 positions matching TRBD1. Germline assignment: CDR1 DFQATT and CDR2 SNEGSKA (reference sequence). This CDR3 comprises 15 residues. V gave up 1 base and J gave up 9 bases; unmatched junction bases: 11.

The chain employs TRBV12-3 or TRBV12-4 and TRBJ1-1, with 7 bases identical to TRBD1. This CDR3 is 14 amino acids long. V lost 0 bases and J lost 6; bases outside the gene matches: 4. The CDR3 loop is CASSLAGTAAEAFF. CDR3 DNA sequence: TGTGCCAGCAGTTTAGCAGGGACAGCTGCTGAAGCTTTCTTT.

This clonotype was counted only a few times. The chain couples TRBV19 to TRBJ2-7, with TRBD1 identical over 9 bases. V lost 1 base and J lost 3; bases outside the gene matches: 4. This CDR3 comprises 15 residues. Germline lookup yields CDR1 LNHDA and CDR2 SQIVND (reference sequence). CDR3 residues: CASSIGGDRVYEQYF. The CDR3 DNA is TGTGCCAGTAGTATAGGCGGGGACAGGGTCTACGAGCAGTACTTC. Based on the CDR3 plus reference TRBV19 and TRBJ2-7, the full variable domain is DGGITQSPKYLFRKEGQNVTLSCEQNLNHDAMYWYRQDPGQGLRLIYYSQIVNDFQKGDIAEGYSVSREKKESFPLTVTSAQKNPTAFYLCASSIGGDRVYEQYFGPGTRLTVT.

This clonotype was seen many times. The V and J genes are TRBV6-5 and TRBJ2-1; D is ambiguous. This CDR3 spans 12 amino acids. Trimming shortened V by 6 bases and J by 4 bases, and 7 bases separated the two germline ends. Germline CDR1 and CDR2: MNHEY and SVGAGI. This CDR3 is CASSSYYNEQFF. The CDR3, as DNA: TGTGCCAGCAGCTCCTATTACAATGAGCAGTTCTTC.

This clonotype was seen more than once but under ten times. The chain uses TRBV3-1 and TRBJ2-3; 9 nucleotides match TRBD2. This CDR3 is built from 16 residues. V dropped 0 bases and J dropped 3; count of bases not matched to a gene: 4. Germline CDR1 is LGHDT and CDR2 is YNNKEL (reference sequence). The CDR3 loop reads CASSQDWRGGTDTQYF. The CDR3 DNA is TGTGCCAGCAGCCAAGATTGGCGGGGGGGGACAGATACGCAGTATTTT.

This clonotype appeared many times. J is TRBJ2-2 and V is TRBV28, with 7 bases lining up with TRBD1. This CDR3 contains 14 residues. Trimming removed 5 bases from V and 9 bases from J; junction bases left unmatched: 9. Germline V gene sequence: CDR1 MDHEN, CDR2 SYDVKM. The CDR3 spells CASSPDRVLRELFF. In DNA, the CDR3 is TGTGCCAGCAGTCCAGACAGGGTCCTGCGGGAGCTGTTTTTT.

This clonotype came up a few times. The chain has TRBV7-2 and TRBJ2-7, with TRBD1 as a possible D gene (5 bases). The CDR3 runs 16 residues. Germline lookup yields CDR1 SGHTA and CDR2 FQGNSA. Trimming cost V 0 bases and J 0 bases, with 12 bases left between them. The CDR3 reads CASSLAMADISYEQYF. The CDR3, as DNA: TGTGCCAGCAGCTTAGCAATGGCGGACATCTCCTACGAGCAGTACTTC.

V gene TRBV12-3 or TRBV12-4 combines with J gene TRBJ2-2; the D is unclear. Trimming took off 6 bases at V and 5 bases at J, with 10 bases between the two ends. The CDR3 has 13 amino acids. CDR3 coding DNA: TGTGCCAGCAGCGATTTATCTACCGGGGAGCTGTTTTTT. This translates into CASSDLSTGELFF.

This clonotype was observed a handful of times. The chain employs TRBV4-2 and TRBJ2-7; D unresolved. V lost 0 bases, J lost 6 bases, and 9 bases lay in between. The CDR3 loop spans 13 amino acids. CDR1 and CDR2 (germline): LGHNA, YNFKEQ. CDR3 region: CASSQEAPGEQYF. CDR3 DNA: TGTGCCAGCAGCCAAGAGGCTCCGGGCGAGCAGTACTTC.

The chain has TRBV11-3 and TRBJ1-2; 7 nucleotides align to TRBD1. V lost 0 bases and J lost 2; bases outside the gene matches: 6. The CDR3 has 16 amino acids. Germline assignment: CDR1 SGHNT and CDR2 YENEEA. As DNA, the CDR3 is TGTGCCAGCAGCTTAGACGCGGCAGGGGGAAACTATGGCTACACCTTC. Amino acid sequence: CASSLDAAGGNYGYTF.

This clonotype showed up just a few times. J is TRBJ2-1 and V is TRBV4-1; 9 bases match TRBD1. With 1 base clipped from V and 9 bases from J, the junction kept 7 bases outside the gene matches. This CDR3 is 15 amino acids long. Germline V lookup: CDR1 MGHRA, CDR2 YSYEKL. DNA for the CDR3: TGCGCCAGCAGCCAAGCCGGGACAGGGAACGGTGAGCAGTTCTTC. It translates to CASSQAGTGNGEQFF.

The rearrangement joins TRBV6-2 or TRBV6-3 to TRBJ2-5; D might be TRBD2 (6 bases). The V gene's germline CDR1 is MNHEY and CDR2 SVGEGT. The V end lost 6 bases, the J end lost 5 bases, and 22 bases lay between the germline ends. The CDR3 totals 16 residues. The CDR3 DNA reads TGTGCCAGCAGACCCCTAACGGGGGAACGACGGGAGACCCAGTACTTC. Translated, it gives CASRPLTGERRETQYF.

This clonotype occurred a few times. This chain joins TRBV3-1 and TRBJ2-7, with D perhaps assigned TRBD1 or TRBD2 (8 bases each). CDR1 LGHDT and CDR2 YNNKEL come from the germline V gene (reference sequence). Trimming took 1 base from V and 7 from J, leaving 14 bases between them. There are 14 residues in the CDR3. The CDR3 sequence is CASSQGSGDREQYF. The CDR3 nucleotides read TGTGCCAGCAGCCAAGGTAGCGGGGACAGGGAGCAGTACTTC.

This chain joins TRBV7-9 and TRBJ1-1; D perhaps matches TRBD1 (6 bases). The length of the CDR3 is 13 residues. The V and J ends lost 8 bases and 3 bases respectively, with 13 bases between them. CDR1 and CDR2 (germline): SEHNR, FQNEAQ (reference sequence). CDR3 bases: TGTGCCAGCGAACAGGGATTCCACACTGAAGCTTTCTTT. Translating it yields CASEQGFHTEAFF.

This clonotype turned up a few times. This chain joins TRBV5-6 and TRBJ1-1; TRBD1 is a possible D gene (5 bases). The CDR3 contains 12 residues. Germline loops: CDR1 SGHDT, CDR2 YYEEEE. Trimming took 3 bases from V and 8 from J, leaving 11 bases between them. CDR3 sequence (DNA): TGTGCCAGCAGCTGGAAGGAGGGGGAAGCTTTCTTT. Translation: CASSWKEGEAFF.

The V and J genes are TRBV9 and TRBJ2-5, with TRBD1 as a possible D gene (6 bases). Trimming took off 4 bases at V and 2 bases at J, with 9 bases between the two ends. Germline CDR1 reads SGDLS; CDR2 reads YYNGEE. This CDR3 comprises 13 residues. This chain's CDR3 is CASSYGQQETQYF. The CDR3 coding sequence is TGTGCCAGCAGCTATGGACAGCAAGAGACCCAGTACTTC.

The table lists this clonotype with many counts. The J gene is TRBJ2-6, the V gene TRBV5-8; unclear D gene. The V gene lost 7 bases and the J gene lost 3 bases, with 2 bases spanning the gap. The CDR3 runs 11 residues. Germline-derived CDR1 and CDR2 are SGHTS and YDEGEE. The CDR3 sequence is CASHGANVLTF. In DNA form, the CDR3 reads TGTGCCAGCCATGGGGCCAACGTCCTGACTTTC.

The chain has TRBV5-1 and TRBJ1-2, with TRBD1 identical over 7 bases. Germline CDR1 SGHRS, CDR2 YFSETQ. Unmatched junction bases numbered 3, after V lost 4 bases and J lost 0 bases. This CDR3 region has 14 residues. In DNA form, the CDR3 reads TGCGCCAGCAGCCCGGACAGGACTAACTATGGCTACACCTTC. Its protein is CASSPDRTNYGYTF.

The chain couples TRBV27 to TRBJ1-2; 12 nucleotides agree with TRBD1. CDR1 is MNHEY, CDR2 SMNVEV, per germline (reference sequence). V dropped 5 bases and J dropped 8; count of bases not matched to a gene: 12. The CDR3 covers 16 residues. CDR3 sequence (DNA): TGTGCCAGCAGTAACCGGGACAGGGGGCGCAGGTCGGGCTACACCTTC. This translates into CASSNRDRGRRSGYTF.

Remarks on this clonotype: Sequence at one end of the junction differs from germline and may be a read error. The chain carries TRBV12-3 or TRBV12-4 and TRBJ2-5; TRBD1 aligns across 8 bases. This CDR3 comprises 16 residues. CDR3 DNA sequence: TGTGCCAGCGCAACCCCGGGACAGGCTTCGGGTGAGACCCGGTACTTC. Amino acid sequence: CASATPGQASGETRYF.